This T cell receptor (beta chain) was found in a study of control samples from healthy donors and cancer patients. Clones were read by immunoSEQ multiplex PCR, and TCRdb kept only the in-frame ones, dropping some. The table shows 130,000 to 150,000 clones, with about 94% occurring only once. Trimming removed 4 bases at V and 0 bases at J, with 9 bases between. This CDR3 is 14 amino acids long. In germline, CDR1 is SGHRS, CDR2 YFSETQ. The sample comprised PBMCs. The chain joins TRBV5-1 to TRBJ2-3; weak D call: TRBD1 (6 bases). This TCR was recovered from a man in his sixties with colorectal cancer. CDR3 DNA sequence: TGCGCCAGCAGCCCGGGACAAAGCACAGATACGCAGTATTTT. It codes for CASSPGQSTDTQYF. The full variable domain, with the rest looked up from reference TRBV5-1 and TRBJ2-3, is KAGVTQTPRYLIKTRGQQVTLSCSPISGHRSVSWYQQTPGQGLQFLFEYFSETQRNKGNFPGRFSGRQFSNSRSEMNVSTLELGDSALYLCASSPGQSTDTQYFGPGTRLTVL.